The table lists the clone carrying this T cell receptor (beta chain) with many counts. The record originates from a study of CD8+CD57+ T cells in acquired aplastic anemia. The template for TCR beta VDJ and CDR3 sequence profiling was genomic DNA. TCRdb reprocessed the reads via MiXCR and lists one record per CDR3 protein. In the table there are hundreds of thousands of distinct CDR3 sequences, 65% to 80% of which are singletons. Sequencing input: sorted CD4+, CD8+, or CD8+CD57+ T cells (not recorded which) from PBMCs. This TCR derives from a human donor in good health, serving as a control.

DNA for the CDR3: TGTGCCAGCAGATCGACAGGCAGGACCCAGCATTTT. Translating gives CASRSTGRTQHF. This chain connects TRBV27 to TRBJ1-5, with D perhaps matching TRBD1 (6 bases). V lost 6 bases to trimming and J lost 11 bases, with 14 bases between them. This CDR3 is 12 amino acids long. CDR1 is MNHEY and CDR2 is SMNVEV in the germline V gene (reference sequence).